The 21 T cell receptor beta chains listed next were all sequenced from one sample in a study of CD8 T cells in Susac syndrome. Random hexamers were used to reverse transcribe the RNA input (about 0.45 to 1 ug). TCRdb redid the calling of the immunoSEQ multiplex PCR reads with MiXCR, one entry per CDR3 protein. Of roughly 140,000 distinct CDR3 sequences listed, around 96% are singletons. The sequenced material came from CD4+ T cells from PBMCs. These receptors came from a human donor with Susac syndrome.

The gene calls are TRBV20-1 and TRBJ2-3; D gene ambiguous. The CDR3 contains 13 residues. The V end lost 6 bases, the J end lost 2 bases, and 12 bases lay between the germline ends. Germline assignment: CDR1 DFQATT and CDR2 SNEGSKA (reference sequence). CDR3: CSASLQPTDTQYF. The CDR3 bases are TGCAGTGCCTCTCTGCAACCCACAGATACGCAGTATTTT.

This chain connects TRBV12-3 or TRBV12-4 to TRBJ1-2; D is perhaps TRBD1 (5 bases). The CDR3 consists of 12 residues. The V end was cut by 1 base, the J end by 8 bases, with 8 bases between. The CDR3 region is CASSLGGRGYTF. The CDR3 DNA reads TGTGCCAGCAGTTTAGGGGGACGAGGCTACACCTTC.

CDR3 nucleotides: TGTGCCACCAGCAGAGATCGGTCTAGCGGGGCGGGTGAGCAGTTCTTC. Protein sequence: CATSRDRSSGAGEQFF. The V and J genes are TRBV15 and TRBJ2-1, with TRBD2 matching over 9 bases. Germline-derived CDR1 and CDR2 are LNHNV and YYDKDF (reference sequence). This CDR3 comprises 16 residues. The V and J ends lost 0 bases and 9 bases, in that order; junction bases with no gene match: 9.

V is TRBV29-1 and J is TRBJ2-7; D may match TRBD1 or TRBD2 (6 bases each). The CDR3 consists of 10 residues. Between the trimmed V and J ends, which lost 7 bases and 6 bases, there was a span of 10 bases. Germline CDR1 is SQVTM and CDR2 is ANQGSEA. The DNA of the CDR3 is TGCAGCGCTGGAGGGGGCGAGCAGTACTTC. The encoded protein is CSAGGGEQYF.

The chain joins TRBV29-1 to TRBJ1-1, with D unclear. V lost 6 bases to trimming and J lost 1 base, with 3 bases between them. Per the germline V gene, CDR1 is SQVTM and CDR2 is ANQGSEA. CDR3 size: 10 residues. CDR3 sequence reads: CSVGNTEAFF. The CDR3 DNA reads as TGCAGCGTCGGGAACACTGAAGCTTTCTTT.

This rearrangement joins TRBV25-1 to TRBJ2-2; D call uncertain. This CDR3 has 14 amino acids. The germline CDR1 and CDR2 sequences are MGHDK and SYGVNS. Between the trimmed V and J ends, which lost 4 bases and 7 bases, there was a span of 13 bases. The CDR3, as DNA: TGTGCCAGCAGTGGCCAATTGCTTGGCGGGGAGCTGTTTTTT. Amino acids: CASSGQLLGGELFF.

This clonotype was seen a handful of times. The chain employs TRBV9 and TRBJ2-7; no clear D. There are 14 residues in the CDR3. V lost 0 bases to trimming and J lost 1 base, with 8 bases between them. Germline V gene data show CDR1 as SGDLS and CDR2 as YYNGEE. DNA for the CDR3: TGTGCCAGCAGCGTAGCCGGACGGTCCTACGAGCAGTACTTC. Protein sequence: CASSVAGRSYEQYF.

This chain joins TRBV3-1 and TRBJ1-6; possibly TRBD1 for D (6 bases). The CDR3 spans 17 residues. The V gene lost 0 bases and the J gene lost 7 bases, with 16 bases spanning the gap. Germline assignment: CDR1 LGHDT and CDR2 YNNKEL (reference sequence). The CDR3 sequence is CASSQDQGRGQNSPLHF. The CDR3 DNA reads as TGTGCCAGCAGCCAAGATCAGGGCAGGGGACAAAATTCACCCCTCCACTTT. Based on the CDR3 plus reference TRBV3-1 and TRBJ1-6, the full variable domain is DTAVSQTPKYLVTQMGNDKSIKCEQNLGHDTMYWYKQDSKKFLKIMFSYNNKELIINETVPNRFSPKSPDKAHLNLHINSLELGDSAVYFCASSQDQGRGQNSPLHFGNGTRLTVT.

CDR3 sequence (DNA): TGTGCCAGCAGCTCGGGCCACCCCTCCGGTACGCAGTATTTT. It yields the protein CASSSGHPSGTQYF. V is TRBV7-3 and J is TRBJ2-3; D unresolved. V was pared by 4 bases and J by 8 bases, with 16 bases between. Per germline, CDR1 SGHTA and CDR2 FQGTGA. The CDR3 contains 14 residues.

This chain joins TRBV7-2 and TRBJ2-7; 8 positions match TRBD2. Germline V gene sequence: CDR1 SGHTA, CDR2 FQGNSA. Unmatched junction bases numbered 2, after V lost 1 base and J lost 6 bases. This CDR3 spans 13 amino acids. CDR3 coding DNA: TGTGCCAGCAGCTTAGACGGGGGGGCCGAGCAGTACTTC. Its protein product is CASSLDGGAEQYF.

V usage is TRBV5-4 and J usage is TRBJ2-2; 12 bases match TRBD2. V shed 4 bases and J 7 bases; nucleotides not matched to a gene: 11. Germline CDR1 reads SGHNT; CDR2 reads YYREEE (reference sequence). The CDR3 is 17 amino acids. Written as DNA, the CDR3 is TGTGCCAGCAGCACCTGGACTAGCGGGGCCGAGGTCGGGGAGCTGTTTTTT. This sequence encodes CASSTWTSGAEVGELFF. The full variable domain, rest sourced from reference TRBV5-4 and TRBJ2-2, is ETGVTQSPTHLIKTRGQQVTLRCSSQSGHNTVSWYQQALGQGPQFIFQYYREEENGRGNFPPRFSGLQFPNYSSELNVNALELDDSALYLCASSTWTSGAEVGELFFGEGSRLTVL.

This clonotype appeared a single time. CDR3 nucleotides: TGTGCCAGCAGCTTAAATGGGAACAGCAATCAGCCCCAGCATTTT. It codes for CASSLNGNSNQPQHF. The gene calls are TRBV7-3 and TRBJ1-5; no definite D call. The germline V gene has CDR1 SGHTA and CDR2 FQGTGA. Deletions cut 1 base from V and 1 base from J, with 8 bases between. The CDR3 runs to 15 residues.

The chain carries TRBV5-1 and TRBJ2-7, with D perhaps being TRBD1 or TRBD2 (7 bases each). CDR3 length: 17 residues. Trimming stripped 4 bases from V and 3 bases from J, with 23 bases between. Germline-derived CDR1 and CDR2 are SGHRS and YFSETQ. The CDR3 reads CASSPNMGRGRVYEQYF. The CDR3 coding sequence is TGCGCCAGCAGCCCGAATATGGGGAGGGGGCGAGTCTACGAGCAGTACTTC.

The chain has TRBV2 and TRBJ2-4; either TRBD1 or TRBD2 may fit D (5 bases each). Trimming removed 6 bases from V and 14 bases from J, with 14 bases in between. This CDR3 region has 11 residues. Germline assignment: CDR1 SNHLY and CDR2 FYNNEI. CDR3 in amino acids: CASSVWGIKYF. DNA for the CDR3: TGTGCCAGCAGCGTCTGGGGGATAAAGTACTTC.

This clonotype was picked up one time. CDR3 protein: CASSAGGKVYEQYF. CDR3 DNA sequence: TGTGCCAGCAGCGCGGGGGGGAAGGTCTACGAGCAGTACTTC. This chain joins TRBV5-4 and TRBJ2-7; 9 nucleotides agree with TRBD2. Per germline, CDR1 SGHNT and CDR2 YYREEE (reference sequence). The CDR3 extends over 14 amino acids. V trimming: 4 bases; J trimming: 3 bases; junction bases outside the gene matches: 5.

The chain uses TRBV9 and TRBJ2-5; D gene uncertain. Germline loops: CDR1 SGDLS, CDR2 YYNGEE. V gave up 0 bases and J gave up 5 bases, with 8 bases separating them. The CDR3 covers 13 residues. The CDR3 coding sequence is TGTGCCAGCAGCGTAGGGGCCTTGGAGACCCAGTACTTC. Its protein product is CASSVGALETQYF.

The rearrangement uses TRBV6-1 and TRBJ2-6, with a weak D call TRBD2 (6 bases). Trimming took off 6 bases at V and 1 base at J, with 13 bases between the two ends. CDR1 and CDR2 (germline): MNHNS, SASEGT. CDR3 length: 16 amino acids. The CDR3 nucleotides read TGTGCCAGCAGCCCCGTAGCGGTTTCTGGGGCCAACGTCCTGACTTTC. Translating gives CASSPVAVSGANVLTF.

The chain uses TRBV4-3 and TRBJ1-4; no clear D gene. The germline V gene has CDR1 LGHNA and CDR2 YSLEER. Trimming took 6 bases from V and 8 from J, leaving 10 bases between them. This CDR3 comprises 12 residues. The CDR3: CASSRAREKLFF. Here the CDR3 DNA reads TGCGCCAGCAGTAGGGCCAGGGAAAAACTGTTTTTT.

The count of this clonotype is one. Here the CDR3 DNA reads TGCAGTGCTGAGTCAAGGACAGGCGATTATGGCTACACCTTC. It is translated as CSAESRTGDYGYTF. This chain links TRBV20-1 with TRBJ1-2, with 7 bases fitting TRBD1. V was pared by 5 bases and J by 5 bases, with 11 bases of the junction left unmatched. This CDR3 has 14 residues. Germline CDR1 and CDR2: DFQATT and SNEGSKA (reference sequence).

This chain connects TRBV29-1 to TRBJ2-1; 14 bases agree with TRBD2. The CDR3 is 16 residues long. J was trimmed by 7 bases and V by 5 bases; bases with no gene match: 10. CDR1 SQVTM and CDR2 ANQGSEA come from the germline V gene. CDR3 sequence (DNA): TGCAGCGTTCCGGGACGACTAGCGGGGGGGACTAATGAGCAGTTCTTC. It is translated as CSVPGRLAGGTNEQFF.

This rearrangement joins TRBV12-3 or TRBV12-4 to TRBJ2-3, with 10 bases fitting TRBD2. The CDR3 has 16 amino acids. Germline trimming cut 5 bases from V and 5 bases from J; bases unmatched to any gene: 10. The CDR3: CASSPDLAGEGDTQYF. Written as DNA, the CDR3 is TGTGCCAGCAGTCCAGACCTAGCGGGGGAGGGAGATACGCAGTATTTT.